The sequence of this TCR beta chain was determined in a study of Graves' ophthalmopathy and Graves' hyperthyroidism. Overall study context: By definition, stable hyperthyroidism involved no ophthalmopathy within 18 months of follow-up.

RNA transcripts served as template for amplifying TCR beta CDR3 sequences. Amplification began with first-round RT-PCR using HTBI primers, then second-round multiplex PCR was performed. Each CDR3 protein gets one entry after TCRdb re-called the multiplex PCR reads with MiXCR. The sample consists of about 500,000 distinct CDR3 sequences, 35% to 45% of them appearing once. Clinicians made diagnoses from clinical symptoms, serum thyroxine, TRAb, thyroid ultrasound and orbital computed tomography. Per germline, CDR1 SEHNR and CDR2 FQNEAQ (reference sequence). The CDR3 has 15 amino acids. As concerns this clonotype: One end of the junction does not line up with germline, which may come from a read error.

V usage is TRBV7-9 and J usage is TRBJ2-1; 7 bases line up with TRBD2. Sequencing was done on a sample of peripheral blood or thyroid tissue (not recorded which). The receptor was derived from an adult man with Graves' hyperthyroidism. CDR3 residues: CTSSLATGGYDEQFF. In DNA form, the CDR3 reads TGTACCAGCAGCTTAGCTACGGGAGGCTACGATGAGCAGTTCTTC.